The T cell receptor beta chain under discussion was sequenced for a study of neurological immune-mediated disorders. TCRdb independently ran MiXCR on the 5' RACE reads; one entry per CDR3 protein. Of about 27,000 distinct CDR3 sequences in the sample, roughly 21% are singletons; the top ten hold 16%. The J segment lost 11 bases and the V segment lost 6 bases, leaving 15 bases of the junction unmatched. CDR1 ENHRY and CDR2 SYGVKD come from the germline V gene. CDR3 length equals 14 residues. This TCR came from a woman aged 55 to 70 in good health. J is TRBJ2-5 and V is TRBV10-3; 7 bases line up with TRBD2. The material sequenced was PBMCs. Here the CDR3 DNA reads TGTGCCATCAGCGGACTAGAAGTCCTGGAGGAGCAGTACTTC. This encodes CAISGLEVLEEQYF.